This is a list of T cell receptor beta chains from one sample in a study of cytomegalovirus exposure and HLA in healthy donors. Generated by immunoSEQ multiplex PCR, the TCRdb table keeps only in-frame clones and is missing some. This sample has about 90,000 clones; about 68% occur once, and the top ten carry about a fifth. The sample consisted of PBMCs. The receptors shown here come from a man aged 25-40 years in good health and CMV-seropositive. Each CDR3 is given with its conserved first and last residue. D genes are given only for firm matches. Clone sizes are given selectively: once, few, many, or a class where the clone is expanded.

abundance | j_gene | d_gene | v_gene | CDR3nt | CDR3aa
. | TRBJ2-1 | . | TRBV5-6 | TGTGCCAGCAGCTTGGTGGAGCGCGATGAGCAGTTCTTC | CASSLVERDEQFF
. | TRBJ2-7 | . | TRBV30 | TGTGCCTGGAGTCCCGGTGGTTACGAGCAGTACTTC | CAWSPGGYEQYF
. | TRBJ1-1 | . | TRBV4-2 | TGTGCCAGCAGCCAAGATCCGGGAGGAAACACTGAAGCTTTCTTT | CASSQDPGGNTEAFF
. | TRBJ2-5 | . | TRBV19 | TGTGCCAGTAGTACGGGACTCCAAGAGACCCAGTACTTC | CASSTGLQETQYF
few | TRBJ2-2 | TRBD1 | TRBV11-2 | TGTGCCAGCAGCCGGACAGGGACCACCGGGGAGCTGTTTTTT | CASSRTGTTGELFF
. | TRBJ1-2 | . | TRBV19 | TGTGCCAGTAGCATGACCGAACAGTATGGCTACACCTTC | CASSMTEQYGYTF
. | TRBJ1-2 | . | TRBV19 | TGTGCCAGTAGCCAGATTGGCTACACCTTC | CASSQIGYTF
once | TRBJ2-5 | . | TRBV21-1 | TGTGCCAGCATTCCATCCGGACGGGGGAGTGGGCCAGAGACCCAGTACTTC | CASIPSGRGSGPETQYF
. | TRBJ1-1 | TRBD1 | TRBV5-1 | TGCGCCAGCAGCTCCCGGGACAGGGGGCGGAACACTGAAGCTTTCTTT | CASSSRDRGRNTEAFF
. | TRBJ2-2 | TRBD1 | TRBV2 | TGTGCCAGCAGTGTACAGGGGGTGACCACCGGGGAGCTGTTTTTT | CASSVQGVTTGELFF
. | TRBJ1-2 | . | TRBV6-5 | TGTGCCAGCAGACTGACAGAACAGAGCTATGGCTACCCCTTC | CASRLTEQSYGYPF
. | TRBJ2-6 | . | TRBV7-2 | TGTGCCAGCAGCCAGGGGGGAAGCTCTGGGGCCAACGTCCTGACTTTC | CASSQGGSSGANVLTF
. | TRBJ2-3 | TRBD2 | TRBV5-8 | TGTGCCAGCAGCCCCCAATTCGAGCGGGGGGTAAATACGCAGTATTTT | CASSPQFERGVNTQYF
. | TRBJ2-7 | . | TRBV7-8 | TGTGCCAGCACCGCAACCCTTACTGGGCACAGCTCCTACGAGCAGTACTTC | CASTATLTGHSSYEQYF
. | TRBJ2-7 | TRBD1 | TRBV6-1 | TGTGCCAGCAGGGGGACAGGGTTCTACGAGCAGTACTTC | CASRGTGFYEQYF
. | TRBJ1-5 | TRBD1 | TRBV6-4 | TGTGCCAGCAGCGCGGACAGGGGGCGAAGTCAGCCCCAGCATTTT | CASSADRGRSQPQHF
. | TRBJ2-3 | . | TRBV9 | TGTGCCAGCAGCGTAGGACTGTTTGGCACAGATACGCAGTATTTT | CASSVGLFGTDTQYF
. | TRBJ1-1 | . | TRBV5-6 | TGTGCCAGCAGCTTGTCACCGCTCGAGGCTTTCTTT | CASSLSPLEAFF
. | TRBJ2-7 | TRBD2 | TRBV27 | TGTGCCAGCAGTTTAGGAGGGAGGGCCGGTGGGTACGAGCAGTACTTC | CASSLGGRAGGYEQYF
. | TRBJ2-7 | TRBD1 | TRBV5-1 | TGCGCCAGCAGCTGGACAGGGGGCGAGCAGTACTTC | CASSWTGGEQYF
. | TRBJ2-5 | TRBD1 | TRBV7-2 | TGTGCCAGCAGCTCGGACAGGGAAGAGACCCAGTACTTC | CASSSDREETQYF
. | TRBJ2-7 | . | TRBV6-5 | TGTGCCAGCCGGGATAAGGTTTACTCCTACGAGCAGTACTTC | CASRDKVYSYEQYF
. | TRBJ2-7 | . | TRBV6-6 | TGTGCCAGCGGGGAGCCGCCAACCTACGAGCAGTACTTC | CASGEPPTYEQYF
. | TRBJ2-5 | . | TRBV7-2 | TGTGCCAGCAGCTTAGTCCCCCCTCGAGAGACCCAGTACTTC | CASSLVPPRETQYF
. | TRBJ2-7 | . | TRBV9 | TGTGCCAGCAGTCTAGGGGGGGGCAGCAGTTCCTACGAGCAGTACTTC | CASSLGGGSSSYEQYF
. | TRBJ1-1 | . | TRBV2 | TGTGCCAGCAGTGACGACAGTGAAGCTTTCTTT | CASSDDSEAFF
. | TRBJ2-7 | TRBD2 | TRBV5-8 | TGTGCCAGCAGCCCCTCTAGCGGGAGCTACGAGCAGTACTTC | CASSPSSGSYEQYF
. | TRBJ1-4 | . | TRBV6-4 | TGTGCCAGCAGTGAGTCGGGGGAGGTTCACGAAAAACTGTTTTTT | CASSESGEVHEKLFF
. | TRBJ1-1 | . | TRBV29-1 | TGCAGCGCTCTCTATCTGAACACTGAAGCTTTCTTT | CSALYLNTEAFF
. | TRBJ2-7 | . | TRBV7-9 | TGTGCCAGCAGCCCGGACGGACATAGGTACGAGCAGTACTTC | CASSPDGHRYEQYF
. | TRBJ1-2 | TRBD1 | TRBV19 | TGTGCCAGTACCGCAGGGGGGCCTGGCTACACCTTC | CASTAGGPGYTF
few | TRBJ2-1 | . | TRBV19 | TGTGCCAGTAGATCGTCCGGGGGCAATGAGCAGTTCTTC | CASRSSGGNEQFF
once | TRBJ1-5 | TRBD1 | TRBV5-4 | TGTGCCAGCAGCCAAACCCCCACAGGGGCAAATAGCAATCAGCCCCAGCATTTT | CASSQTPTGANSNQPQHF
. | TRBJ2-3 | TRBD1 | TRBV29-1 | TGCAGCGTTGAAGGGACAGGGCCTCCCACAGATACGCAGTATTTT | CSVEGTGPPTDTQYF
. | TRBJ2-3 | TRBD1 | TRBV6-5 | TGTGCCAGCACCACAGGGGCCAACACAGATACGCAGTATTTT | CASTTGANTDTQYF
. | TRBJ2-3 | TRBD2 | TRBV6-4 | TGTGCCAGCAGTGAAACTAGCGGGCCCCTAGACCCAGATACGCAGTATTTT | CASSETSGPLDPDTQYF
once | TRBJ2-2 | TRBD2 | TRBV7-9 | TGTGCCAGCAGCTCCCCGACTAGCAGGAACACCGGGGAGCTGTTTTTT | CASSSPTSRNTGELFF
. | TRBJ2-2 | . | TRBV19 | TGTGCCAGTAGTATAGACGGGGAATTGTATACCGGGGAGCTGTTTTTT | CASSIDGELYTGELFF
. | TRBJ2-5 | . | TRBV14 | TGTGCCAGCAGCCGCGGGTGGCAGGAGACCCAGTACTTC | CASSRGWQETQYF
. | TRBJ2-2 | TRBD1 | TRBV5-1 | TGCGCCAGCAGCCTAGGGACAGGGACCGGGGAGCTGTTTTTT | CASSLGTGTGELFF
few | TRBJ2-6 | . | TRBV11-3 | TGTGCCAGCAGCTTGGGCAGCTCTGGGGCCAACGTCCTGACTTTC | CASSLGSSGANVLTF
. | TRBJ2-3 | . | TRBV6-5 | TGTGCCAGCAGTCCTTCCGCAGATACGCAGTATTTT | CASSPSADTQYF
. | TRBJ2-1 | TRBD2 | TRBV9 | TGTGCCAGCAGCTCCGCGGGACTAGGGCCTAGTGAGCAGTTCTTC | CASSSAGLGPSEQFF